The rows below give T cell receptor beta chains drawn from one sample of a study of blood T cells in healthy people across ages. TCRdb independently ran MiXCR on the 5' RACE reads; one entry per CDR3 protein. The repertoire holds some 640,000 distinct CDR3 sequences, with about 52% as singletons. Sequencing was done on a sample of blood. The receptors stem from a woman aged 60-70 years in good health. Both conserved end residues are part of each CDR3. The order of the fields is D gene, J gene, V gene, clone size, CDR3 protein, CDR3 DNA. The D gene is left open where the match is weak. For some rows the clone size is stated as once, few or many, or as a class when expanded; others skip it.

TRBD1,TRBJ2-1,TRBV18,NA,CASSPSGTGGPGAYIEQFF,TGTGCCAGCTCACCCTCCGGGACAGGGGGTCCGGGAGCCTACATTGAGCAGTTCTTC
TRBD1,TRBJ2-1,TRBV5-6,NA,CASSPYRQGGNEQFF,TGTGCCAGCAGCCCATATCGACAGGGTGGGAATGAGCAGTTCTTC
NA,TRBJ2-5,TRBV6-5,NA,CASNPTQGRETQYF,TGTGCCAGCAATCCGACTCAGGGGAGAGAGACCCAGTACTTC
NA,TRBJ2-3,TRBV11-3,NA,CASSSGVADTQYF,TGTGCCAGCAGCTCGGGAGTAGCAGATACGCAGTATTTT
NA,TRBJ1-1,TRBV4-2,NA,CASGQSTEAFF,TGTGCCAGCGGGCAGAGCACTGAAGCTTTCTTT
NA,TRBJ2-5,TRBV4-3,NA,CASSQDISETQYF,TGCGCCAGCAGCCAAGATATTTCGGAGACCCAGTACTTC
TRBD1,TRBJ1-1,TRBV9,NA,CASSVAGQGTEAFF,TGTGCCAGCAGCGTCGCAGGACAGGGGACCGAAGCTTTCTTT
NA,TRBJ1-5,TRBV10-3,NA,CAIGKNNQPQHF,TGTGCCATCGGAAAGAACAATCAGCCCCAGCATTTT
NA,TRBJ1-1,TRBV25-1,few,CASNTLNTEAFF,TGTGCCAGCAACACCCTGAACACTGAAGCTTTCTTT
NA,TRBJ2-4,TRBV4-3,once,CASSQDPGGLDIQYF,TGCGCCAGCAGCCAAGATCCCGGAGGGCTGGACATTCAGTACTTC